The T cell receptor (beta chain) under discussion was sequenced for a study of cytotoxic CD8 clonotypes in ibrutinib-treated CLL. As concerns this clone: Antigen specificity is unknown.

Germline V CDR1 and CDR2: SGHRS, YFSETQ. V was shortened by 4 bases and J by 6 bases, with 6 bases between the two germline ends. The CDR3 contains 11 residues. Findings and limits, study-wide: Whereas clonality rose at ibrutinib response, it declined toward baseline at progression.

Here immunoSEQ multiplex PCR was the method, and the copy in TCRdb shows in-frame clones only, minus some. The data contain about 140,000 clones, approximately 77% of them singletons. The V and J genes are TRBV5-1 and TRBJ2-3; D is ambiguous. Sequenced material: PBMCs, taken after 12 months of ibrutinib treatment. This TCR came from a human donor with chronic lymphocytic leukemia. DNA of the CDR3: TGCGCCAGCAGCCAGCAGGATACGCAGTATTTT. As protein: CASSQQDTQYF.